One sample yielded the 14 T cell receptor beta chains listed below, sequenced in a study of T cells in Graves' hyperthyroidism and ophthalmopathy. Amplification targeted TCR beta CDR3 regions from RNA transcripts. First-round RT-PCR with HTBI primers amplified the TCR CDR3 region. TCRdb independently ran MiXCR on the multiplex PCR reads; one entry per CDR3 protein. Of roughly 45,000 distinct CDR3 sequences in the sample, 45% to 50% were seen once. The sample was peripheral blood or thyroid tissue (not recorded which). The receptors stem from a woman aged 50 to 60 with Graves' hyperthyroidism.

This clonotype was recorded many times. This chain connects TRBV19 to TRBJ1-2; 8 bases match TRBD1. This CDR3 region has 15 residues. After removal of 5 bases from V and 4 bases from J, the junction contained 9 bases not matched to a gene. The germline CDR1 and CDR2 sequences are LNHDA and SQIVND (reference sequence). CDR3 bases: TGTGCCAGTAGTGCGCAGGGTACAGGGGGCTATGGCTACACCTTC. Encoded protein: CASSAQGTGGYGYTF. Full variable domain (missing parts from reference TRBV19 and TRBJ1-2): DGGITQSPKYLFRKEGQNVTLSCEQNLNHDAMYWYRQDPGQGLRLIYYSQIVNDFQKGDIAEGYSVSREKKESFPLTVTSAQKNPTAFYLCASSAQGTGGYGYTFGSGTRLTVV.

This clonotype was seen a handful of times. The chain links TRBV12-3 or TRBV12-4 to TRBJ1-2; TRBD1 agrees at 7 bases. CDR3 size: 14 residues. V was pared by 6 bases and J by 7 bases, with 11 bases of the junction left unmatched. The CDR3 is CASSPGRDRRGYTF. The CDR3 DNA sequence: TGTGCCAGCAGCCCGGGACGGGACAGACGTGGCTACACCTTC.

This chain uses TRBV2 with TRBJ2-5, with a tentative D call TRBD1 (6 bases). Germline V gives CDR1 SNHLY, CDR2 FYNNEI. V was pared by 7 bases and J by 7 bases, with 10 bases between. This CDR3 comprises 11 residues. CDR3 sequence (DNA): TGTGCCAGCAAGCAGGGGTGGACCCAGTACTTC. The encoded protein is CASKQGWTQYF.

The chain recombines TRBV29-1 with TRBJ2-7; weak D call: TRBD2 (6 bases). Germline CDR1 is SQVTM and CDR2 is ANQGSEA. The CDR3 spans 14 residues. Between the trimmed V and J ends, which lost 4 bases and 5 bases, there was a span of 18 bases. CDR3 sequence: CSVGVEGIHDEQYF. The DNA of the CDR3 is TGCAGCGTTGGGGTGGAGGGAATTCACGACGAGCAGTACTTC.

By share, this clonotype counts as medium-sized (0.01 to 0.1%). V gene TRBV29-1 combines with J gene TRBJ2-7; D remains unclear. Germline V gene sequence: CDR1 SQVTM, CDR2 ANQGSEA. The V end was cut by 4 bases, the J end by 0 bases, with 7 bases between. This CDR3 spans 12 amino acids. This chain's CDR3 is CSVGSTSYEQYF. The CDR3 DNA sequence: TGCAGCGTTGGCAGCACCTCCTACGAGCAGTACTTC.

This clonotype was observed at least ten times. CDR3 coding DNA: TGCAGTGCTAGGATGAGATATAATTCACCCCTCCACTTT. Its protein product is CSARMRYNSPLHF. The V gene is TRBV20-1, the J gene TRBJ1-6; D call uncertain. V lost 3 bases, J lost 4 bases, and 7 bases lay in between. The CDR3 covers 13 residues. CDR1 is DFQATT, CDR2 SNEGSKA, per germline (reference sequence).

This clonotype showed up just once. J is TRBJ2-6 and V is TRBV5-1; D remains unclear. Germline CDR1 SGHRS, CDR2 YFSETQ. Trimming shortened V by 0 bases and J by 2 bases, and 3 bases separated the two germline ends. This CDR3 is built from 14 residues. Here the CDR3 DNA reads TGCGCCAGCAGCTTGGATACTGGGGCCAACGTCCTGACTTTC. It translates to CASSLDTGANVLTF.

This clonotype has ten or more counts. CDR3 loop: CSVTSTDTQYF. Here the CDR3 DNA reads TGCAGTGTCACAAGCACAGATACGCAGTATTTT. The chain combines TRBV20-1 with TRBJ2-3; D gene unclear. V was trimmed by 7 bases and J by 0 bases, leaving 5 bases between them. The CDR3 contains 11 residues. The V gene's germline CDR1 is DFQATT and CDR2 SNEGSKA (reference sequence).

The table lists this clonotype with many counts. Here the CDR3 reads CASRSRDSSYEQYF. CDR3 coding DNA: TGCGCCAGCAGATCTCGGGACAGCTCCTACGAGCAGTACTTC. The chain uses TRBV5-1 and TRBJ2-7; 7 positions agree with TRBD1. CDR3 length: 14 residues. The V segment lost 5 bases and the J segment 0 bases; nucleotides outside the gene matches: 5. Germline CDR1 and CDR2: SGHRS and YFSETQ.

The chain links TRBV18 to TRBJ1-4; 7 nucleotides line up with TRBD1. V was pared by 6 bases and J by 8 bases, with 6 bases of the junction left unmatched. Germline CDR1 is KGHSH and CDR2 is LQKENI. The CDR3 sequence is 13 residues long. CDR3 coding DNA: TGTGCCAGCTCCGGGACAGTTGCGGAAAAACTGTTTTTT. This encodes CASSGTVAEKLFF.

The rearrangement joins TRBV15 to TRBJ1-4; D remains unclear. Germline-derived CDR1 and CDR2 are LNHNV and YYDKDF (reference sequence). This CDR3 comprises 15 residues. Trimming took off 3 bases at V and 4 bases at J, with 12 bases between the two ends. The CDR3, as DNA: TGTGCCACCAGCAGCCAAGAACGGCATAATGAAAAACTGTTTTTT. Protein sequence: CATSSQERHNEKLFF.

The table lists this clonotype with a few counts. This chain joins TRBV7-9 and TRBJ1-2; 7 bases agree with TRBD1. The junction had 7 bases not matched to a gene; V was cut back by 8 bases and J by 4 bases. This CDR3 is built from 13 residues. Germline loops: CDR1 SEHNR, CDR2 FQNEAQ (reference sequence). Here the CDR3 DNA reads TGTGCCAGCGGAAAAAGGGGGCCCTATGGCTACACCTTC. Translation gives CASGKRGPYGYTF.

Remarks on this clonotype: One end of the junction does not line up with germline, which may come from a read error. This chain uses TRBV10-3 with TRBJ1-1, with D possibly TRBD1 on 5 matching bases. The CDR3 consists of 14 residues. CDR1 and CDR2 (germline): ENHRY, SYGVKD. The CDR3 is CASSDWGARTEAFF. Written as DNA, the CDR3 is TGTGCCAGCAGTGACTGGGGCGCGAGAACTGAAGCTTTCTTT.

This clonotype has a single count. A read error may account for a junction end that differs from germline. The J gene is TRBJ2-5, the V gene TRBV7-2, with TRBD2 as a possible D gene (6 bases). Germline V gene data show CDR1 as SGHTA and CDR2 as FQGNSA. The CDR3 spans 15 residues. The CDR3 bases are TGTGCCAACAGCAAGGGGACTGGCGGACGAGAGACCCAGTACTTC. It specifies CANSKGTGGRETQYF.